Sequencing of this TCR beta chain was carried out in a study of post-analysis software for immune sequencing data. The CDR3 spans 14 residues. Trimming removed 8 bases from V and 5 bases from J; junction bases left unmatched: 12. Per the germline V gene, CDR1 is DFQATT and CDR2 is SNEGSKA (reference sequence). Of note for this clonotype: Its antigen is unknown.

Regarding the study as a whole: F measure grouped same-batch samples tightly together. Diversity measured as normalized Chao1 was significantly lower in multiple sclerosis patients than in controls. A few TRBV segments appeared more often in patients than in controls, and TRBV5-6, TRBV5-1 and TRBV20-1 were among these.

Included in the TCR beta cDNA libraries were unique molecular identifiers. Roughly 500,000 cDNA molecules were recovered from an input of roughly 0.85 to 10 million T cells. TCRdb re-derived calls from the PCR reads in MiXCR, one entry per CDR3 protein. This sample has roughly 730,000 distinct CDR3 sequences, with 25% to 30% found just once. This sequence was found in a girl under 18 with multiple sclerosis. V gene TRBV20-1 combines with J gene TRBJ2-7, with 10 bases matching TRBD2. The source material was blood. The CDR3 spells CSTGGASGSDEQYF. CDR3 DNA: TGCAGTACCGGGGGGGCTAGCGGGAGTGACGAGCAGTACTTC.